The 9 T cell receptor beta chains in this list originate from one sample, sequenced in a study of response to subunit inactivated influenza vaccine. TCRdb reprocessed the RT-PCR reads via MiXCR and lists one record per CDR3 protein. The sample yields some 500,000 distinct CDR3 sequences, roughly 27% seen once. This specimen was CD4+ T cells sorted from PBMCs, taken roughly 5 days after vaccination. Receptors were obtained from a man in his fifties or sixties who received an inactivated influenza vaccine.

This clonotype has more than one count but fewer than ten. The V call is TRBV20-1, the J call TRBJ1-4; the match to TRBD1 covers 8 bases. Germline V gene data show CDR1 as DFQATT and CDR2 as SNEGSKA (reference sequence). V lost 0 bases, J lost 4 bases, and 4 bases stayed unmatched. The CDR3 runs to 15 residues. This CDR3 is CSARDPGQGNEKLFF. CDR3 sequence (DNA): TGCAGTGCTAGAGATCCCGGACAGGGTAATGAAAAACTGTTTTTT.

This clonotype was detected once. J is TRBJ1-6 and V is TRBV20-1; possible D gene TRBD1, 5 bases. The germline CDR1 and CDR2 sequences are DFQATT and SNEGSKA (reference sequence). V lost 6 bases, J lost 7 bases, and 13 bases lay in between. The CDR3 covers 13 residues. CDR3 sequence reads: CSATGTQNSPLHF. CDR3 in DNA: TGCAGTGCAACCGGGACCCAGAATTCACCCCTCCACTTT.

This clonotype was recorded a few times. The chain is built from TRBV7-9 and TRBJ2-2; 7 nucleotides align to TRBD2. Germline CDR1 and CDR2: SEHNR and FQNEAQ (reference sequence). V lost 4 bases to trimming and J lost 5 bases; unmatched junction nucleotides: 13. CDR3 length: 17 residues. This chain's CDR3 is CASSSERLAHGTGELFF. CDR3 sequence (DNA): TGTGCCAGCAGCTCTGAGAGACTAGCCCATGGGACCGGGGAGCTGTTTTTT.

The table lists this clonotype with a few counts. The chain uses TRBV12-3 or TRBV12-4 and TRBJ2-7, with 7 bases lining up with TRBD1. CDR3 length: 15 residues. J gave up 0 bases and V 5 bases, and 7 bases lay outside the gene matches. DNA of the CDR3: TGTGCCAGCAGTCGCTCAGGGGGTGGCTCCTACGAGCAGTACTTC. Translating it yields CASSRSGGGSYEQYF.

The chain carries TRBV7-2 and TRBJ2-3; 8 bases are shared with TRBD2. Germline V CDR1 and CDR2: SGHTA, FQGNSA. The CDR3 totals 16 residues. Trimming removed 4 bases from V and 2 bases from J; junction bases left unmatched: 8. The CDR3 protein is CASSSRGGVSTDTQYF. DNA of the CDR3: TGTGCCAGCAGCTCCCGGGGGGGGGTGTCCACAGATACGCAGTATTTT.

The V gene is TRBV20-1, the J gene TRBJ2-5; 10 bases agree with TRBD1. This CDR3 is 15 amino acids long. Germline CDR1 reads DFQATT; CDR2 reads SNEGSKA (reference sequence). With 6 bases clipped from V and 2 bases from J, the junction kept 9 bases outside the gene matches. CDR3 sequence (DNA): TGCAGTGCGGCCGGGACAGGGGCCTTACAAGAGACCCAGTACTTC. This translates into CSAAGTGALQETQYF.

This clonotype was observed a handful of times. V gene TRBV4-3 combines with J gene TRBJ2-3, with 7 bases aligning to TRBD2. Germline CDR1 and CDR2: LGHNA and YSLEER. Trimming cost V 1 base and J 3 bases; bases outside gene matches: 10. The CDR3 sequence is 17 residues long. This CDR3 is CASSQGRAGAGTDTQYF. The CDR3 bases are TGCGCCAGCAGCCAAGGAAGGGCGGGAGCGGGGACAGATACGCAGTATTTT.

The chain employs TRBV11-3 and TRBJ2-5, with D unclear. Trimming took off 5 bases at V and 4 bases at J, with 17 bases between the two ends. Germline V gene lookup returns CDR1 SGHNT and CDR2 YENEEA. This CDR3 is built from 15 residues. DNA for the CDR3: TGTGCCAGCAGCCCGACCGGGTCGATGGTAGAGACCCAGTACTTC. Encoded protein: CASSPTGSMVETQYF.

The rearrangement joins TRBV11-2 to TRBJ2-1, with D possibly matching TRBD2 (5 bases). The germline V gene has CDR1 SGHAT and CDR2 FQNNGV. The CDR3 length is 14 residues. Trimming took off 1 base at V and 8 bases at J, with 12 bases between the two ends. Here the CDR3 reads CASSLVASFHEQFF. The CDR3 coding sequence is TGTGCCAGCAGCTTAGTGGCTAGCTTCCATGAGCAGTTCTTC.